A single sample is the source of the 10 T cell receptor beta chains below, sequenced in a study of shared T cell receptors in the human thymus. Clones were sequenced by immunoSEQ multiplex PCR, and TCRdb holds only the in-frame ones, with some missing. This table has some 640,000 clones, 80% to 90% appearing once. This sample was shared with a second study, whose subject was human thymus T cells.

Sample: thymocytes. These receptors all stem from a boy younger than two with a congenital heart defect.

This rearrangement joins TRBV28 to TRBJ2-5; 7 positions agree with TRBD1. Germline V CDR1 and CDR2: MDHEN, SYDVKM. This CDR3 region has 18 residues. V was pared by 2 bases and J by 5 bases, with 17 bases of the junction left unmatched. The CDR3 spells CASSLPHAGTVKEETQYF. The DNA of the CDR3 is TGTGCCAGCAGTTTACCCCACGCCGGGACAGTCAAGGAGGAGACCCAGTACTTC.

V and J are TRBV7-2 and TRBJ2-7; tentatively, D is TRBD2 (7 bases). The CDR3 runs 15 residues. V was clipped by 0 bases and J by 2 bases, with 11 bases between them. Germline loops: CDR1 SGHTA, CDR2 FQGNSA. The CDR3 is CASSLALGGPYEQYF. The DNA of the CDR3 is TGTGCCAGCAGCTTAGCGCTCGGGGGGCCCTACGAGCAGTACTTC.

The rearrangement links TRBV9 to TRBJ1-2; weak D call: TRBD1 (6 bases). The CDR3 loop spans 15 amino acids. CDR1 is SGDLS and CDR2 is YYNGEE in the germline V gene. With 3 bases removed from V and 3 bases from J, the gap between germline ends came to 15 bases. For the CDR3, the DNA is TGTGCCAGCAGCGCGATGCTCAGGGGAGACTATGGCTACACCTTC. Amino acid sequence: CASSAMLRGDYGYTF.

This chain uses TRBV28 with TRBJ1-2; 7 nucleotides match TRBD1. The V gene end was trimmed by 0 bases and the J gene end by 6 bases; junction bases not matched to a gene: 10. This CDR3 has 16 amino acids. Germline V lookup: CDR1 MDHEN, CDR2 SYDVKM. CDR3 sequence reads: CASSLCPRQGPNGYTF. The CDR3 bases are TGTGCCAGCAGTTTATGCCCCCGACAGGGACCGAATGGCTACACCTTC.

The genes are TRBV9 and TRBJ2-3, with TRBD2 matching over 9 bases. The CDR3 totals 15 residues. Germline-derived CDR1 and CDR2 are SGDLS and YYNGEE. Germline trimming cut 3 bases from V and 2 bases from J; bases unmatched to any gene: 4. The CDR3 region has the DNA TGTGCCAGCAGCGATCTAGCGGGGCTCACAGATACGCAGTATTTT. Protein sequence: CASSDLAGLTDTQYF.

This clone was recorded a few times. This chain links TRBV14 with TRBJ2-7; 7 bases line up with TRBD1. The J segment lost 4 bases and the V segment lost 1 base, leaving 7 bases of the junction unmatched. The CDR3 contains 15 residues. Germline V gives CDR1 SGHDN, CDR2 FVKESK. CDR3 sequence: CASSQVPGQTYEQYF. The CDR3 DNA reads TGTGCCAGCAGCCAAGTACCGGGACAGACTTACGAGCAGTACTTC.

The rearrangement uses TRBV7-9 and TRBJ1-6; possibly TRBD1 for D (5 bases). V shed 4 bases and J shed 7 bases, with 8 bases lying between them. The CDR3 totals 13 residues. From germline, CDR1 is SEHNR and CDR2 FQNEAQ (reference sequence). The CDR3 nucleotides are TGTGCCAGCAGCTCGGGGGAAAATTCACCCCTCCACTTT. Its translation is CASSSGENSPLHF.

This clone appeared once. The gene calls are TRBV16 and TRBJ1-1, with D perhaps TRBD1 (6 bases). With 2 bases removed from V and 1 base from J, the gap between germline ends came to 23 bases. This CDR3 is 19 amino acids long. The germline V gene has CDR1 KGHSY and CDR2 FQNENV. The CDR3 sequence is CASSQKTQCPGTRNTEAFF. DNA of the CDR3: TGTGCCAGCAGCCAAAAGACCCAATGTCCTGGGACAAGGAACACTGAAGCTTTCTTT.

The J gene is TRBJ1-1, the V gene TRBV2; possibly TRBD1 for D (5 bases). CDR3 size: 13 residues. CDR1 is SNHLY, CDR2 FYNNEI, per germline. Trimming shortened V by 6 bases and J by 4 bases, and 12 bases separated the two germline ends. The CDR3 loop is CASSSDSGTEAFF. DNA for the CDR3: TGTGCCAGCAGCTCTGACAGTGGCACTGAAGCTTTCTTT.

The J gene is TRBJ1-5, the V gene TRBV7-2, with a weak D call TRBD1 (5 bases). V was trimmed by 4 bases and J by 2 bases, leaving 18 bases between them. The length of the CDR3 is 17 residues. Germline CDR1 is SGHTA and CDR2 is FQGNSA. DNA for the CDR3: TGTGCCAGCAGCTATTTTTACAGGCCGCTGGGCAATCAGCCCCAGCATTTT. It translates to CASSYFYRPLGNQPQHF.